The next 25 T cell receptor beta chains were all read from a single sample in a study. Generated by immunoSEQ multiplex PCR, the TCRdb table keeps only in-frame clones and is missing some. Of around 50,000 clones listed, over 90% were seen once; the top ten hold roughly a tenth. Specimen: PBMCs. Source of these receptors: a man aged 35-49 years with rheumatoid arthritis.

This clone appeared once. As DNA, the CDR3 is TGTGCCAGCAGTTACGCGGGACTAACCCTCCAAGAGACCCAGTACTTC. Translation gives CASSYAGLTLQETQYF. J is TRBJ2-5 and V is TRBV6-5; 7 bases align to TRBD2. The CDR3 totals 16 residues. From germline, CDR1 is MNHEY and CDR2 SVGAGI. V trimming: 2 bases; J trimming: 1 base; junction bases outside the gene matches: 7.

The chain combines TRBV6-1 with TRBJ1-1; the D is unclear. The ends were cut back, 3 bases at V and 11 bases at J, with 7 bases in the middle. CDR1 is MNHNS and CDR2 is SASEGT in the germline V gene. CDR3 size: 10 residues. CDR3 bases: TGTGCCAGCAGTGACATCGGGGCTTTCTTT. It yields the protein CASSDIGAFF.

The chain links TRBV4-3 to TRBJ1-5, with no clear D. The CDR3 spans 16 residues. Per the germline V gene, CDR1 is LGHNA and CDR2 is YSLEER. V lost 0 bases to trimming and J lost 5 bases, with 14 bases between them. The CDR3 DNA follows: TGCGCCAGCAGCCAAGATCCCGGCTATATCCATCAGCCCCAGCATTTT. Translation: CASSQDPGYIHQPQHF.

The genes are TRBV19 and TRBJ2-7; 10 positions match TRBD1. The CDR3 is 16 amino acids. V lost 4 bases and J lost 2; bases outside the gene matches: 8. Germline CDR1 LNHDA, CDR2 SQIVND (reference sequence). The CDR3, as DNA: TGTGCCAGTAGTAACGGCCCGGGACAGGGGACCTACGAGCAGTACTTC. Amino acids: CASSNGPGQGTYEQYF.

The CDR3 protein is CASSSTGGRDTEAFF. The CDR3 nucleotides are TGTGCCAGCAGTTCAACGGGGGGAAGGGACACTGAAGCTTTCTTT. V is TRBV7-8 and J is TRBJ1-1; D perhaps matches TRBD1 (5 bases). Germline loops: CDR1 SGHVS, CDR2 FQNEAQ. Between the trimmed V and J ends, which lost 6 bases and 3 bases, there was a span of 17 bases. The CDR3 runs 15 residues.

This rearrangement joins TRBV6-5 to TRBJ2-3; D might be TRBD2 (6 bases). This CDR3 is built from 15 residues. V lost 5 bases and J 1 base, leaving 13 bases between the germline ends. CDR1 is MNHEY, CDR2 SVGAGI, per germline. The CDR3 loop reads CASSTGTARTDTQYF. In nucleotides, the CDR3 is TGTGCCAGCAGTACCGGGACTGCCCGCACAGATACGCAGTATTTT.

The chain employs TRBV7-9 and TRBJ2-1; 8 bases line up with TRBD1. The germline CDR1 and CDR2 sequences are SEHNR and FQNEAQ (reference sequence). Germline trimming cut 3 bases from V and 0 bases from J; bases unmatched to any gene: 4. The CDR3 consists of 16 residues. The CDR3 DNA sequence: TGTGCCAGCAGCTTGGAAACAGGGGGCTCCTACAATGAGCAGTTCTTC. Encoded protein: CASSLETGGSYNEQFF.

V gene TRBV5-8 combines with J gene TRBJ2-7, with 7 nucleotides matching TRBD2. J lost 0 bases, V lost 2 bases, and 5 bases had no gene match. Germline CDR1 is SGHTS and CDR2 is YDEGEE. The CDR3 spans 15 residues. CDR3 DNA sequence: TGTGCCAGCAGCTTCGGCCTAGCGGCCTCCTACGAGCAGTACTTC. Protein product: CASSFGLAASYEQYF.

V gene TRBV6-5 combines with J gene TRBJ1-6, with 7 nucleotides matching TRBD1. Germline trimming cut 7 bases from V and 7 bases from J; bases unmatched to any gene: 7. This CDR3 has 14 residues. Looked up from germline, CDR1 is MNHEY and CDR2 is SVGAGI. The CDR3: CASTRQGQNSPLHF. Written as DNA, the CDR3 is TGTGCCAGCACGAGACAGGGTCAGAATTCACCCCTCCACTTT.

This chain joins TRBV11-2 and TRBJ1-5; tentatively, D is TRBD1 (5 bases). Trimming cost V 3 bases and J 1 base, with 16 bases left between them. This CDR3 has 17 residues. CDR1 is SGHAT and CDR2 is FQNNGV in the germline V gene. The CDR3 nucleotides are TGTGCCAGCAGCTTTCGGGGGGGGGATCGAAGCAATCAGCCCCAGCATTTT. Residues: CASSFRGGDRSNQPQHF. Looking up the rest from reference TRBV11-2 and TRBJ1-5 gives the full variable domain: EAGVAQSPRYKIIEKRQSVAFWCNPISGHATLYWYQQILGQGPKLLIQFQNNGVVDDSQLPKDRFSAERLKGVDSTLKIQPAKLEDSAVYLCASSFRGGDRSNQPQHFGDGTRLSIL.

V gene TRBV28 combines with J gene TRBJ1-5; 8 bases fit TRBD1. V lost 4 bases and J lost 11; bases outside the gene matches: 10. There are 14 residues in the CDR3. Germline V gives CDR1 MDHEN, CDR2 SYDVKM. This chain's CDR3 is CASSSPQNRGTQHF. CDR3 in DNA: TGTGCCAGCAGTTCACCACAGAACAGGGGGACCCAGCATTTT.

CDR3 region: CASSPTGPITDTQYF. Here the CDR3 DNA reads TGCGCCAGCAGCCCGACGGGGCCGATCACAGATACGCAGTATTTT. The V and J genes are TRBV4-3 and TRBJ2-3; the D gene could be TRBD1 or TRBD2 (5 bases each). The CDR3 has 15 residues. V shed 4 bases and J shed 2 bases, with 13 bases lying between them. CDR1 LGHNA and CDR2 YSLEER come from the germline V gene.

The V call is TRBV7-3, the J call TRBJ2-1; D not certain. Trimming pared 5 bases from V and 8 bases from J, leaving 13 bases between. The CDR3 is made up of 13 amino acids. Germline assignment: CDR1 SGHTA and CDR2 FQGTGA. CDR3 loop: CASSRASIDEQFF. In DNA form, the CDR3 reads TGTGCCAGCAGCCGAGCCAGTATCGATGAGCAGTTCTTC.

This clone was observed a single time. The genes are TRBV5-6 and TRBJ1-3; possible D gene TRBD1, 6 bases. This CDR3 contains 15 residues. CDR1 is SGHDT, CDR2 YYEEEE, per germline. V gave up 2 bases and J gave up 2 bases, with 11 bases separating them. Here the CDR3 DNA reads TGTGCCAGCAGCTTAATCGGGGGCCCTGGAAACACCATATATTTT. Translation: CASSLIGGPGNTIYF.

The chain is built from TRBV24-1 and TRBJ2-7; unclear D gene. V was shortened by 8 bases and J by 0 bases, with 13 bases between the two germline ends. The CDR3 covers 14 residues. The germline gives CDR1 KGHDR, CDR2 SFDVKD. DNA for the CDR3: TGTGCCACCAATTCGCAGGAATTCTCCTACGAGCAGTACTTC. Translated, it gives CATNSQEFSYEQYF.

The chain recombines TRBV30 with TRBJ1-6; D call uncertain. The CDR3 is 13 amino acids. CDR1 GTSNPN and CDR2 SVGIG come from the germline V gene (reference sequence). V was trimmed by 2 bases and J by 15 bases, leaving 17 bases between them. The CDR3 protein is CAWSKIQQSGLHF. CDR3 in DNA: TGTGCCTGGAGTAAGATACAGCAGAGTGGCCTCCACTTT.

The rearrangement joins TRBV19 to TRBJ2-7; 9 bases are a match to TRBD1. This CDR3 contains 16 residues. Germline-derived CDR1 and CDR2 are LNHDA and SQIVND (reference sequence). V lost 6 bases, J lost 2 bases, and 11 bases stayed unmatched. The CDR3 protein is CASSQTQGADPYEQYF. CDR3 nucleotides: TGTGCCAGTAGCCAAACACAGGGGGCGGACCCCTACGAGCAGTACTTC.

The rearrangement links TRBV27 to TRBJ1-4; 8 bases agree with TRBD1. This CDR3 is built from 14 residues. V shed 2 bases, J shed 6 bases, and the junction held 2 bases outside the gene matches. The germline V gene encodes CDR1 MNHEY and CDR2 SMNVEV (reference sequence). CDR3 DNA sequence: TGTGCCAGCAGTTTACTGGACAGGGATGAAAAACTGTTTTTT. This gives the protein CASSLLDRDEKLFF.

The gene calls are TRBV5-1 and TRBJ1-5; D possibly corresponds to TRBD1 (6 bases). V was trimmed by 3 bases and J by 5 bases, leaving 12 bases between them. CDR1 and CDR2 (germline): SGHRS, YFSETQ. The CDR3 consists of 14 residues. CDR3 in amino acids: CASSSGPGDQPQHF. For the CDR3, the DNA is TGCGCCAGCAGCTCGGGACCAGGGGATCAGCCCCAGCATTTT. The whole variable domain, remainder taken from reference TRBV5-1 and TRBJ1-5, is KAGVTQTPRYLIKTRGQQVTLSCSPISGHRSVSWYQQTPGQGLQFLFEYFSETQRNKGNFPGRFSGRQFSNSRSEMNVSTLELGDSALYLCASSSGPGDQPQHFGDGTRLSIL.

This clone was seen only once. This chain uses TRBV5-4 with TRBJ1-2; D is undetermined. Germline CDR1 is SGHNT and CDR2 is YYREEE (reference sequence). Trimming left V 3 bases short and J 7 bases short, with 13 bases between. This CDR3 spans 13 amino acids. The CDR3 spells CASSSAPTGGYTF. Written as DNA, the CDR3 is TGTGCCAGCAGCTCAGCCCCAACGGGTGGCTACACCTTC.

This chain uses TRBV6-4 with TRBJ1-6, with 7 bases identical to TRBD1. The CDR3 contains 16 residues. Germline trimming cut 6 bases from V and 0 bases from J; bases unmatched to any gene: 5. The germline V gene encodes CDR1 MRHNA and CDR2 SNTAGT. The CDR3 DNA sequence: TGTGCCAGCAGAGAACAGGGGAACTCCTATAATTCACCCCTCCACTTT. Protein: CASREQGNSYNSPLHF.

V gene TRBV4-1 combines with J gene TRBJ2-3; 13 positions agree with TRBD2. The junction had 11 bases not matched to a gene; V was cut back by 4 bases and J by 7 bases. The germline gives CDR1 MGHRA, CDR2 YSYEKL. The CDR3 has 17 residues. Here the CDR3 DNA reads TGCGCCAGCAGCCTCGGACTAGCGGGAGCAGGAGGGAATACGCAGTATTTT. It is translated as CASSLGLAGAGGNTQYF.

The J gene is TRBJ2-3, the V gene TRBV7-8; 8 bases fit TRBD1. V gave up 5 bases and J gave up 5 bases; unmatched junction bases: 12. CDR1 is SGHVS and CDR2 is FQNEAQ in the germline V gene. The CDR3 runs 16 residues. Here the CDR3 reads CASSRRDRWGVDTQYF. DNA for the CDR3: TGTGCCAGCAGCAGGAGGGACAGGTGGGGGGTAGATACGCAGTATTTT.

This chain links TRBV30 with TRBJ2-3; 7 positions match TRBD1. This CDR3 is built from 15 residues. Germline V gene data show CDR1 as GTSNPN and CDR2 as SVGIG (reference sequence). The V gene end was trimmed by 3 bases and the J gene end by 2 bases; junction bases not matched to a gene: 8. Here the CDR3 DNA reads TGTGCCTGGAGCCCGGACAGGCCTAACACAGATACGCAGTATTTT. It yields the protein CAWSPDRPNTDTQYF.

The V gene is TRBV7-9, the J gene TRBJ2-7; 13 nucleotides match TRBD2. The CDR3 runs to 18 residues. The V gene end was trimmed by 7 bases and the J gene end by 9 bases; junction bases not matched to a gene: 21. CDR1 and CDR2 (germline): SEHNR, FQNEAQ (reference sequence). CDR3 sequence reads: CASTRSGGLAGEVRGQYF. CDR3 DNA sequence: TGTGCCAGCACCAGGTCGGGAGGACTAGCGGGAGAAGTACGTGGGCAGTACTTC.